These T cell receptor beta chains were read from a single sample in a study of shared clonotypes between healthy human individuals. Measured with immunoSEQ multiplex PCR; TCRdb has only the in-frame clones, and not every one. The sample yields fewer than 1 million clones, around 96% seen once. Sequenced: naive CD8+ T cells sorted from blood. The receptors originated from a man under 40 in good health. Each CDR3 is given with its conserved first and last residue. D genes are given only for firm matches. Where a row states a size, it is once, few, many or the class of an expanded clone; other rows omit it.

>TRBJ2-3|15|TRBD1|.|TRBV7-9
CASSFRQGPTDTQYF
TGTGCCAGCAGCTTCCGACAGGGTCCAACAGATACGCAGTATTTT
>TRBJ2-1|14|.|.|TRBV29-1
CSVDLASSYNEQFF
TGCAGCGTTGACCTGGCGAGCTCCTACAATGAGCAGTTCTTC
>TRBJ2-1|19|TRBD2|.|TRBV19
CASSIDLRKRDGHRNEQFF
TGTGCCAGTAGTATAGATCTCCGGAAGCGGGACGGCCATAGGAATGAGCAGTTCTTC
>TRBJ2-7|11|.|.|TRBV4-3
CASSQGDEQYF
TGCGCCAGCAGCCAGGGGGACGAGCAGTACTTC
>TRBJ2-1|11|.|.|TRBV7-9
CASSLSGEQFF
TGTGCCAGCAGCTTATCCGGGGAGCAGTTCTTC
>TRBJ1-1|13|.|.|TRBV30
CAKQQNGNTEAFF
TGTGCCAAACAACAGAACGGGAACACTGAAGCTTTCTTT
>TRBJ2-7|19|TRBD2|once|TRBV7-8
CASSPGTSGSQRSSYEQYF
TGTGCCAGCAGCCCAGGGACTAGCGGAAGCCAAAGGAGCTCCTACGAGCAGTACTTC
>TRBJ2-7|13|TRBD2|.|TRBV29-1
CSARTSGTYEQYF
TGCAGCGCCCGGACTAGCGGCACCTACGAGCAGTACTTC
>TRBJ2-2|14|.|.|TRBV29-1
CSVVPAVDTGELFF
TGCAGCGTTGTACCAGCGGTAGACACCGGGGAGCTGTTTTTT
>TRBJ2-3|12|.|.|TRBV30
CAWSAATDTQYF
TGTGCCTGGAGTGCCGCCACAGATACGCAGTATTTT
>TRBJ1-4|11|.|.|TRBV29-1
CSVVASEKLFF
TGCAGCGTTGTGGCCAGTGAAAAACTGTTTTTT
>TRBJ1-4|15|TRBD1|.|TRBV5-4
CASSLWGQGEEKLFF
TGTGCCAGCAGCTTGTGGGGACAGGGAGAGGAAAAACTGTTTTTT
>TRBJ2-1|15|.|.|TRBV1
CTSSLPQGYYNEQFF
TGCACCAGCAGCCTCCCCCAGGGCTACTACAATGAGCAGTTCTTC
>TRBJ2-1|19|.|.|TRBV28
CASSSAPGLYAGTYNEQFF
TGTGCCAGCAGTTCTGCTCCGGGACTCTATGCTGGGACGTACAATGAGCAGTTCTTC
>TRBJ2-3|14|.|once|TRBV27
CASNGVGDTDTQYF
TGTGCCAGCAACGGGGTAGGGGACACAGATACGCAGTATTTT
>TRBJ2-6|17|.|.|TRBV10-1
CASMLTETLSGANVLTF
TGCGCCAGCATGCTAACAGAAACGCTCTCTGGGGCCAACGTCCTGACTTTC
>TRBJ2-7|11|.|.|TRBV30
CAWSVGYEQYF
TGTGCCTGGAGTGTTGGCTACGAGCAGTACTTC
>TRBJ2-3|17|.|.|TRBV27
CASSSHLTGVNTDTQYF
TGTGCCAGCAGTTCCCACCTAACGGGAGTGAATACAGATACGCAGTATTTT
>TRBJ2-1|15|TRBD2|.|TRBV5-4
CASQRTSGKYNEQFF
TGTGCCAGTCAAAGAACTAGCGGGAAGTATAATGAGCAGTTCTTC
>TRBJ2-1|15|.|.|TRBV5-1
CASSPPDSSYNEQFF
TGCGCCAGCAGTCCCCCAGACAGCTCCTACAATGAGCAGTTCTTC
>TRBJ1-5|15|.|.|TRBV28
CASRSGVLSNQPQHF
TGTGCCAGCAGATCCGGCGTGTTAAGCAATCAGCCCCAGCATTTT
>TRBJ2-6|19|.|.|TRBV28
CASSNLFKGGLSGANVLTF
TGTGCCAGCAGTAATTTGTTTAAGGGGGGACTTTCTGGGGCCAACGTCCTGACTTTC
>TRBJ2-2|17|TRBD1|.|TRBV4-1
CASSPEGTGMNTGELFF
TGCGCCAGCAGCCCAGAAGGGACAGGGATGAACACCGGGGAGCTGTTTTTT
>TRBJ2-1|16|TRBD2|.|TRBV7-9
CASSLSRREGHVEQFF
TGTGCCAGCAGCTTATCCCGACGGGAGGGCCACGTCGAGCAGTTCTTC
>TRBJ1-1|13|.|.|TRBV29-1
CSVDTQENTEAFF
TGCAGCGTTGACACACAGGAGAACACTGAAGCTTTCTTT
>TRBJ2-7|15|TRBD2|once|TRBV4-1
CASSQEHGRADEQYF
TGCGCCAGCAGCCAAGAACACGGGAGGGCCGACGAGCAGTACTTC
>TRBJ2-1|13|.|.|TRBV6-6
CASHGDVDNEQFF
TGTGCCAGCCACGGTGATGTTGACAATGAGCAGTTCTTC
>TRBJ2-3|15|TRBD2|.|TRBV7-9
CASSSTTSGTDTQYF
TGTGCCAGCAGCTCCACGACTAGCGGGACGGATACGCAGTATTTT
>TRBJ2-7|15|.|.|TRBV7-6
CASSLGPSEVYEQYF
TGTGCCAGCAGCTTGGGACCAAGCGAGGTCTACGAGCAGTACTTC
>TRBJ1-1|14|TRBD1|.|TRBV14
CASSLGQGNTEAFF
TGTGCCAGCAGCCTGGGACAGGGGAACACTGAAGCTTTCTTT
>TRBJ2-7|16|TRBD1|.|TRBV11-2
CASSLVPTGAGYEQYF
TGTGCCAGCAGCTTAGTGCCGACAGGGGCCGGGTACGAGCAGTACTTC
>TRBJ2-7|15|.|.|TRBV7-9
CASSLVGSGPSEQYF
TGTGCCAGCAGCTTAGTCGGATCTGGACCTAGCGAGCAGTACTTC
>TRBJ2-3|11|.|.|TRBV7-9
CASSFGDTQYF
TGTGCCAGCAGCTTCGGAGATACGCAGTATTTT
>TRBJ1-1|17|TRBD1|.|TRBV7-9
CASSAGSGDRVHTEAFF
TGTGCCAGCAGCGCAGGGTCGGGGGACAGAGTTCACACTGAAGCTTTCTTT
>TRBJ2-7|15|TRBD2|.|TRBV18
CASSPAGGAAYEQYF
TGTGCCAGCTCACCGGCGGGAGGTGCAGCCTACGAGCAGTACTTC
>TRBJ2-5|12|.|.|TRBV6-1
CASGNRLETQYF
TGTGCCAGCGGGAACAGGCTGGAGACCCAGTACTTC
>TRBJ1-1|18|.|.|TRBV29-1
CSVEDRGGTQKVNTEAFF
TGCAGCGTTGAAGATCGAGGGGGGACGCAGAAAGTGAACACTGAAGCTTTCTTT
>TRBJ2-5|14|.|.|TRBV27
CASSSGGGQETQYF
TGTGCCAGCAGTTCCGGGGGCGGGCAAGAGACCCAGTACTTC
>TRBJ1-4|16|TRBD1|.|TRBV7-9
CASSPPPRTGNEKLFF
TGTGCCAGCAGCCCCCCTCCCCGGACAGGGAATGAAAAACTGTTTTTT
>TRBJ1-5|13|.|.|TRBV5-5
CASSLGATQPQHF
TGTGCCAGCAGCTTGGGGGCGACTCAGCCCCAGCATTTT
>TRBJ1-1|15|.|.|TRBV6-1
CASSTQQVMNTEAFF
TGTGCCAGCAGTACCCAACAAGTGATGAACACTGAAGCTTTCTTT
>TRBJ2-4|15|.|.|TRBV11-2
CASSLGAGAKNIQYF
TGTGCCAGCAGCTTAGGAGCGGGAGCCAAAAACATTCAGTACTTC
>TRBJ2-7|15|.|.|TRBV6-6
CASSRRGPPLLEQYF
TGTGCCAGCAGCCGCAGGGGACCCCCACTACTCGAGCAGTACTTC
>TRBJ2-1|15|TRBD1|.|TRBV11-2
CASSDRDSVYNEQFF
TGTGCCAGCAGCGACCGGGACAGTGTCTACAATGAGCAGTTCTTC
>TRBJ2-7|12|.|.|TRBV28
CASSFDGSEQYF
TGTGCCAGCAGTTTCGATGGGAGCGAGCAGTACTTC
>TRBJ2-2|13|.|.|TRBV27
CATLGSWSGELFF
TGTGCCACCCTAGGGAGTTGGTCCGGGGAGCTGTTTTTT
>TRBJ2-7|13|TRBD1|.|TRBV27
CASSFRDSYEQYF
TGTGCCAGCAGTTTCCGGGACAGCTACGAGCAGTACTTC
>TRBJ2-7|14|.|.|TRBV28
CASSLKEQSYEQYF
TGTGCCAGCAGTTTAAAGGAACAGAGCTACGAGCAGTACTTC
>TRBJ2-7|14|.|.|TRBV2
CASSEGGTLYEQYF
TGTGCCAGCAGTGAAGGGGGGACCCTCTACGAGCAGTACTTC
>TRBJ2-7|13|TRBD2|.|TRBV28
CASSRGGTYEQYF
TGTGCCAGCAGTCGGGGGGGGACCTACGAGCAGTACTTC
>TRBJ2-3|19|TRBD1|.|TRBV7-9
CASSFSGTGGFPDTDTQYF
TGTGCCAGCAGCTTTAGCGGGACAGGGGGCTTTCCGGACACAGATACGCAGTATTTT
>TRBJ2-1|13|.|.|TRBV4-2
CASSTGLYNEQFF
TGTGCCAGCAGCACGGGACTTTACAATGAGCAGTTCTTC